Shown below are 16 T cell receptor beta chains from a single sample sequenced in a study of T cell responses to AZD1222 COVID-19 vaccine. Using immunoSEQ multiplex PCR, the repertoire was profiled, and TCRdb retains in-frame clones only, with some absent. The sample consists of more than 75,000 clones, just over 90% of them appearing once. This specimen was peripheral blood, taken 28 days after the second AZD1222 dose. These receptors were taken from an adult who received the AZD1222 COVID-19 vaccine.

The gene calls are TRBV19 and TRBJ1-1; D is unresolved. Germline V lookup: CDR1 LNHDA, CDR2 SQIVND (reference sequence). The CDR3 extends over 12 amino acids. V lost 5 bases, J lost 1 base, and 5 bases lay in between. CDR3: CASSRQNTEAFF. CDR3 DNA sequence: TGTGCCAGTAGTCGGCAGAACACTGAAGCTTTCTTT.

This chain uses TRBV28 with TRBJ2-2; D perhaps matches TRBD1 (8 bases). Germline CDR1 reads MDHEN; CDR2 reads SYDVKM. V lost 5 bases and J 1 base, leaving 14 bases between the germline ends. CDR3 size: 16 residues. Here the CDR3 reads CASSPSGTGNTGELFF. Here the CDR3 DNA reads TGTGCCAGCAGTCCGAGCGGGACAGGGAACACCGGGGAGCTGTTTTTT.

The genes are TRBV5-4 and TRBJ1-1; 9 positions match TRBD1. The CDR3 extends over 15 amino acids. J was trimmed by 4 bases and V by 3 bases; bases with no gene match: 7. In germline, CDR1 is SGHNT, CDR2 YYREEE (reference sequence). CDR3 in DNA: TGTGCCAGCAGCTCAGCACAGGGGGCGCCCACTGAAGCTTTCTTT. Protein: CASSSAQGAPTEAFF.

Points on this clone: The junction departs from the called germline gene at one end, perhaps through a read error. The genes are TRBV11-2 and TRBJ2-7; maybe TRBD2 (6 bases). Germline V CDR1 and CDR2: SGHAT, FQNNGV. This CDR3 comprises 13 residues. DNA for the CDR3: TGTGCCAGCAGCTTAGGCACGGCGGGGTCCTTCGGCTTC. This gives the protein CASSLGTAGSFGF.

The V call is TRBV12-3 or TRBV12-4, the J call TRBJ1-1, with 9 bases matching TRBD1. The CDR3 totals 13 residues. The J segment lost 6 bases and the V segment lost 6 bases, leaving 5 bases of the junction unmatched. Here the CDR3 DNA reads TGTGCCAGCAGCCAGACAGGGGGTGCTGAAGCTTTCTTT. Its protein product is CASSQTGGAEAFF.

This sequence joins TRBV4-2 and TRBJ1-2, with TRBD1 matching over 8 bases. V gave up 4 bases and J gave up 4 bases; unmatched junction bases: 8. The CDR3 length is 15 residues. Germline CDR1 is LGHNA and CDR2 is YNFKEQ. This chain's CDR3 is CASSLTGGKGYGYTF. DNA of the CDR3: TGTGCCAGCAGCCTAACAGGGGGAAAAGGCTATGGCTACACCTTC.

The chain has TRBV5-1 and TRBJ2-2, with unresolved D. From germline, CDR1 is SGHRS and CDR2 YFSETQ. Trimming shortened V by 0 bases and J by 0 bases, and 6 bases separated the two germline ends. The CDR3 sequence is 15 residues long. The CDR3 loop reads CASSLDLANTGELFF. In nucleotides, the CDR3 is TGCGCCAGCAGCTTGGATCTCGCGAACACCGGGGAGCTGTTTTTT.

This clone has only a few counts. The chain combines TRBV30 with TRBJ1-1; D is uncertain. Germline V CDR1 and CDR2: GTSNPN, SVGIG (reference sequence). Trimming left V 3 bases short and J 5 bases short, with 10 bases between. The CDR3 loop spans 12 amino acids. DNA for the CDR3: TGTGCCTGGAGCGGTCAGCAGACTGAAGCTTTCTTT. Amino acids: CAWSGQQTEAFF.

Written as DNA, the CDR3 is TGCGCCAGCAAGAGACAGTTTCCGAACACTGAAGCTTTCTTT. Translation: CASKRQFPNTEAFF. The chain combines TRBV4-1 with TRBJ1-1, with a weak D call TRBD1 (5 bases). The CDR3 contains 14 residues. The germline V gene encodes CDR1 MGHRA and CDR2 YSYEKL. Between the trimmed V and J ends, which lost 7 bases and 1 base, there was a span of 13 bases.

J is TRBJ2-7 and V is TRBV19; no reliable D call. The CDR3 sequence is 15 residues long. Looked up from germline, CDR1 is LNHDA and CDR2 is SQIVND (reference sequence). The V end lost 2 bases, the J end lost 2 bases, and 13 bases lay between the germline ends. The CDR3 loop is CASSILAGRTYEQYF. In DNA, the CDR3 is TGTGCCAGTAGTATATTGGCTGGCAGGACCTACGAGCAGTACTTC.

The rearrangement links TRBV28 to TRBJ2-5; TRBD1 matches at 7 bases. Germline loops: CDR1 MDHEN, CDR2 SYDVKM. J was trimmed by 0 bases and V by 3 bases; bases with no gene match: 7. CDR3 length equals 16 residues. CDR3 coding DNA: TGTGCCAGCAGTTTCTCTGACGGGACAGACCAAGAGACCCAGTACTTC. This codes for CASSFSDGTDQETQYF.

V and J are TRBV7-9 and TRBJ1-2, with TRBD1 identical over 12 bases. Looked up from germline, CDR1 is SEHNR and CDR2 is FQNEAQ (reference sequence). V trimming: 2 bases; J trimming: 5 bases; junction bases outside the gene matches: 6. The CDR3 totals 16 residues. DNA for the CDR3: TGTGCCAGCAGCTTATTGGGGACAGGGGGCGCGTATGGCTACACCTTC. This codes for CASSLLGTGGAYGYTF. The full variable domain, in which reference TRBV7-9 and TRBJ1-2 provide the parts outside the CDR3, is DTGVSQNPRHKITKRGQNVTFRCDPISEHNRLYWYRQTLGQGPEFLTYFQNEAQLEKSRLLSDRFSAERPKGSFSTLEIQRTEQGDSAMYLCASSLLGTGGAYGYTFGSGTRLTVV.

This chain uses TRBV27 with TRBJ2-2, with D maybe TRBD1 (6 bases). V shed 8 bases and J shed 4 bases, with 11 bases lying between them. The germline V gene has CDR1 MNHEY and CDR2 SMNVEV (reference sequence). CDR3 length: 13 amino acids. The CDR3 DNA is TGTGCCAGCGGGGGCACGATCACCGGGGAGCTGTTTTTT. Residues: CASGGTITGELFF.

The count of this clone is one. V usage is TRBV4-3 and J usage is TRBJ2-7; D may be TRBD1 or TRBD2 (6 bases each). V lost 0 bases to trimming and J lost 2 bases, with 11 bases between them. Per the germline V gene, CDR1 is LGHNA and CDR2 is YSLEER. CDR3 length: 15 residues. CDR3 residues: CASSQDRGAAYEQYF. The CDR3 DNA follows: TGCGCCAGCAGCCAAGATAGGGGGGCGGCCTACGAGCAGTACTTC.

The gene calls are TRBV3-1 (or the pseudogene TRBV3-2) and TRBJ2-6; TRBD1 aligns across 7 bases. The CDR3 spans 16 residues. J gave up 1 base and V 5 bases, and 5 bases lay outside the gene matches. The V gene's germline CDR1 is LGHDT and CDR2 YNNKEL (reference sequence). The CDR3 DNA reads TGTGCCAGCAGCACTTCGACAGGGTCTGGGGCCAACGTCCTGACTTTC. Residues: CASSTSTGSGANVLTF.

This clone has more than one count but fewer than ten. The rearrangement joins TRBV9 to TRBJ2-7, with 7 bases matching TRBD2. The V and J ends lost 0 bases and 0 bases, in that order; junction bases with no gene match: 3. The germline V gene encodes CDR1 SGDLS and CDR2 YYNGEE. This CDR3 contains 15 residues. DNA for the CDR3: TGTGCCAGCAGCGTAGGGGGAGGGGTCTCCTACGAGCAGTACTTC. Translating it yields CASSVGGGVSYEQYF. Filled out from reference TRBV9 and TRBJ2-7, the complete variable domain reads DSGVTQTPKHLITATGQRVTLRCSPRSGDLSVYWYQQSLDQGLQFLIQYYNGEERAKGNILERFSAQQFPDLHSELNLSSLELGDSALYFCASSVGGGVSYEQYFGPGTRLTVT.